The 29 T cell receptor beta chains in this list originate from one sample, sequenced in a study of metastatic and nonmetastatic thyroid tumors (dated by TCRdb to 2018 to 2021). Library preparation employed PCR. Sequencing took place on an Illumina HiSeq 4000. The public reads were quality trimmed at Q25 with fastp and then assembled into clones with MiXCR by TCRdb, keeping productive beta chains. The sample table holds 20,000 or so clones, of which approximately 14% were seen once. Around a fifth of the sample is in the top ten clones. No treatment had been received by any patient before thyroid surgery. The material sequenced was blood. The receptors stem from a female donor with papillary thyroid cancer or a benign thyroid nodule (not recorded which). Some clones in this sample may be carry-over from other donors' samples.

This clone appeared many times. This chain links TRBV12-3 or TRBV12-4 with TRBJ1-3; D is uncertain. The CDR3 consists of 14 residues. Deletions cut 6 bases from V and 0 bases from J, with 9 bases between. This CDR3 is CASSRRISGNTIYF. CDR3 in DNA: TGTGCCAGCAGCAGACGGATCTCTGGAAACACCATATATTTT.

This clone showed up just a few times. One end of the junction fails to match germline, which may point to a read error. The same CDR3 can be traced to other DNA sequences in this sample. The chain combines TRBV4-2 with TRBJ2-2; the match to TRBD1 covers 7 bases. CDR3 size: 16 residues. From germline, CDR1 is LGHNA and CDR2 YNFKEQ. The CDR3 loop reads CANSKDPGGDTGELFF. The CDR3 DNA follows: TGTGCCAACAGCAAAGACCCAGGGGGTGACACCGGGGAGCTGTTTTTT.

Ten or more counts support this clone. CDR3 sequence: CASSQAAGPTQTQYF. CDR3 nucleotide sequence: TGCGCCAGCAGCCAAGCAGCAGGCCCGACACAGACCCAGTACTTC. V and J are TRBV4-3 and TRBJ2-5; D remains ambiguous. Between the trimmed V and J ends, which lost 1 base and 6 bases, there was a span of 15 bases. Per the germline V gene, CDR1 is LGHNA and CDR2 is YSLEER. This CDR3 contains 15 residues.

This clone came up many times. This chain uses TRBV15 with TRBJ1-5; D unresolved. Germline V gene sequence: CDR1 LNHNV, CDR2 YYDKDF (reference sequence). V lost 8 bases and J lost 0, with 17 bases in between. The CDR3 loop spans 16 amino acids. The CDR3 coding sequence is TGTGCCACCGCCGCCCCAGGAGATGGTAGCAATCAGCCCCAGCATTTT. Its protein is CATAAPGDGSNQPQHF.

This clone was detected ten times or more. The rearrangement uses TRBV19 and TRBJ1-1, with unresolved D. V lost 5 bases, J lost 4 bases, and 14 bases lay in between. There are 14 residues in the CDR3. CDR1 and CDR2 (germline): LNHDA, SQIVND (reference sequence). The CDR3, as DNA: TGTGCCAGTAGTTTGAAGGCGGGCGTCACTGAAGCTTTCTTT. Protein product: CASSLKAGVTEAFF.

Only a few counts were recorded for this clone. One end of the junction does not line up with germline, which may come from a read error. Other DNA variants within this sample encode the same CDR3. This sequence joins TRBV24-1 and TRBJ1-2; D ambiguous. The CDR3 is 12 residues long. The germline CDR1 and CDR2 sequences are KGHDR and SFDVKD. The CDR3 reads CATSNLSYGYTF. The DNA for the CDR3 is TGTGCCACCAGTAATTTGAGCTATGGCTACACCTTC.

This rearrangement joins TRBV14 to TRBJ2-1; no reliable D call. The CDR3 consists of 17 residues. CDR1 and CDR2 from the germline V gene are SGHDN and FVKESK. V lost 4 bases and J 3 bases, leaving 19 bases between the germline ends. The CDR3 protein is CASSLPYQGRYYNEQFF. As DNA, the CDR3 is TGTGCCAGCAGCCTTCCCTACCAAGGGCGATACTACAATGAGCAGTTCTTC.

This clone is categorized as medium-sized. The chain uses TRBV15 and TRBJ2-7; D is undetermined. Between the trimmed V and J ends, which lost 0 bases and 4 bases, there was a span of 7 bases. The germline V gene encodes CDR1 LNHNV and CDR2 YYDKDF (reference sequence). The CDR3 contains 13 residues. For the CDR3, the DNA is TGTGCCACCAGCAGAGATTTGTCTTACGAGCAGTACTTC. Protein: CATSRDLSYEQYF.

This chain joins TRBV7-3 and TRBJ2-7, with D tentatively TRBD2 (6 bases). The CDR3 length is 13 residues. CDR1 and CDR2 from the germline V gene are SGHTA and FQGTGA. Trimming removed 5 bases at V and 4 bases at J, with 12 bases between. CDR3 amino acids: CASSPGVGYEQYF. The DNA for the CDR3 is TGTGCCAGCAGCCCGGGGGTCGGGTACGAGCAGTACTTC.

This clone was found many times. The chain has TRBV4-2 and TRBJ2-7, with 8 bases identical to TRBD1. The V gene's germline CDR1 is LGHNA and CDR2 YNFKEQ. V trimming: 3 bases; J trimming: 4 bases; junction bases outside the gene matches: 5. This CDR3 has 14 amino acids. The CDR3 loop reads CASSQDRVSYEQYF. In DNA, the CDR3 is TGTGCCAGCAGCCAGGACAGGGTGTCTTACGAGCAGTACTTC.

This clone was recorded many times. This sample also contains other DNA sequences that code for the same CDR3. The V call is TRBV19, the J call TRBJ1-4; the match to TRBD1 covers 11 bases. The V gene end was trimmed by 4 bases and the J gene end by 8 bases; junction bases not matched to a gene: 6. This CDR3 spans 15 amino acids. Germline V lookup: CDR1 LNHDA, CDR2 SQIVND (reference sequence). This chain's CDR3 is CASSTGQGAVEKLFF. CDR3 coding DNA: TGTGCCAGTAGTACCGGACAGGGGGCTGTCGAAAAACTGTTTTTT.

This clone is medium-sized (0.01 to 0.1%). The J gene is TRBJ2-6, the V gene TRBV6-1; possible D gene TRBD2, 5 bases. The V end lost 6 bases, the J end lost 0 bases, and 12 bases lay between the germline ends. From germline, CDR1 is MNHNS and CDR2 SASEGT. The CDR3 runs to 16 residues. For the CDR3, the DNA is TGTGCCAGCAGCCGGACGGGGAACTCTGGGGCCAACGTCCTGACTTTC. Translated, it gives CASSRTGNSGANVLTF.

This clone was observed at least ten times. The chain couples TRBV19 to TRBJ1-1; D ambiguous. Germline values: CDR1 LNHDA, CDR2 SQIVND (reference sequence). This CDR3 is built from 13 residues. Trimming pared 1 base from V and 0 bases from J, leaving 3 bases between. CDR3 region: CASSIALNTEAFF. CDR3 DNA sequence: TGTGCCAGTAGTATAGCTCTGAACACTGAAGCTTTCTTT.

V gene TRBV20-1 combines with J gene TRBJ2-2; D is unresolved. V dropped 0 bases and J dropped 2 bases, with 7 bases sitting between them. CDR3 size: 14 residues. CDR1 and CDR2 from the germline V gene are DFQATT and SNEGSKA (reference sequence). CDR3 loop: CSAREGFNTGELFF. CDR3 DNA sequence: TGCAGTGCTAGAGAGGGATTCAACACCGGGGAGCTGTTTTTT.

This clone was counted at least ten times. The V and J genes are TRBV5-1 and TRBJ2-1; a weak D match, TRBD1 (6 bases). Germline CDR1 SGHRS, CDR2 YFSETQ. Between the trimmed V and J ends, which lost 3 bases and 7 bases, there was a span of 17 bases. The CDR3 length is 15 residues. The CDR3 DNA sequence: TGCGCCAGCAGCTCGGGGACAATCGATGATAATGAGCAGTTCTTC. It translates to CASSSGTIDDNEQFF.

Note on this clone: Just one base apart from a much larger clone, this may be a read error. The chain links TRBV7-9 to TRBJ1-5; D unresolved. V shed 4 bases and J shed 7 bases, with 11 bases lying between them. The CDR3 has 13 amino acids. The germline V gene encodes CDR1 SEHNR and CDR2 FQNEAQ (reference sequence). The CDR3 protein is CASSSYSVQPQHF. The DNA of the CDR3 is TGTGCCAGCAGCTCTTACAGTGTCCAGCCCCAGCATTTT.

V usage is TRBV6-5 and J usage is TRBJ1-2; D uncertain. The CDR3 length is 15 residues. CDR1 MNHEY and CDR2 SVGAGI come from the germline V gene. Trimming left V 2 bases short and J 4 bases short, with 14 bases between. The CDR3 is CASSYGESFSYGYTF. CDR3 DNA sequence: TGTGCCAGCAGTTACGGGGAGTCATTCTCCTATGGCTACACCTTC.

CDR3 sequence: CASSDPTGPGHALYGYTF. The CDR3 DNA reads TGTGCCAGCAGTGACCCCACAGGGCCCGGGCATGCCCTCTATGGCTACACCTTC. The gene calls are TRBV6-4 and TRBJ1-2; D might be TRBD1 (6 bases). There are 18 residues in the CDR3. Germline-derived CDR1 and CDR2 are MRHNA and SNTAGT. Trimming removed 2 bases at V and 4 bases at J, with 23 bases between.

Many counts were recorded for this clone. The CDR3 loop reads CASRPPGAGQETQYF. Here the CDR3 DNA reads TGTGCCAGCAGACCCCCTGGAGCGGGCCAGGAGACCCAGTACTTC. This sequence joins TRBV7-7 and TRBJ2-5; TRBD2 is a possible D gene (6 bases). Germline-derived CDR1 and CDR2 are SSHAT and FNYEAQ (reference sequence). The length of the CDR3 is 15 residues. V was shortened by 6 bases and J by 5 bases, with 19 bases between the two germline ends.

This clone was found many times. A junction boundary mismatches the germline segment, possibly from a read error. The gene calls are TRBV7-7 and TRBJ2-1, with D perhaps TRBD2 (5 bases). CDR1 is SSHAT, CDR2 FNYEAQ, per germline (reference sequence). The CDR3 has 12 residues. CDR3 nucleotide sequence: TGTGCTAGCAGCTCGGGATTGCGGGAGCAGTTCTTC. Its translation is CASSSGLREQFF.

By share of the sample, this clone is medium-sized. The chain joins TRBV15 to TRBJ2-7; possible D gene TRBD1, 6 bases. The length of the CDR3 is 14 residues. V lost 8 bases and J 1 base, leaving 15 bases between the germline ends. The V gene's germline CDR1 is LNHNV and CDR2 YYDKDF (reference sequence). The chain's CDR3 is CATADSQRSYEQYF. CDR3 sequence (DNA): TGTGCCACCGCGGACAGCCAGAGGTCCTACGAGCAGTACTTC.

This clone showed up just a few times. The genes are TRBV29-1 and TRBJ2-7; perhaps D is TRBD1 or TRBD2 (5 bases each). CDR1 and CDR2 from the germline V gene are SQVTM and ANQGSEA. This CDR3 contains 11 residues. The V end lost 6 bases, the J end lost 7 bases, and 13 bases lay between the germline ends. This chain's CDR3 is CSVGTAGEQYF. CDR3 DNA sequence: TGCAGCGTCGGGACGGCTGGTGAGCAGTACTTC.

Judged by abundance, this clone is medium-sized. The V call is TRBV12-3 or TRBV12-4, the J call TRBJ1-2; 11 bases are a match to TRBD1. The CDR3 has 13 residues. Trimming took 4 bases from V and 8 from J; bases not matched to a gene: 3. Here the CDR3 reads CASSWTGGIGYTF. DNA for the CDR3: TGTGCCAGCAGTTGGACAGGGGGCATAGGCTACACCTTC.

This clone was detected ten times or more. The chain joins TRBV12-3 or TRBV12-4 to TRBJ2-4; D perhaps matches TRBD2 (5 bases). V lost 2 bases and J 11 bases, leaving 10 bases between the germline ends. The CDR3 covers 12 residues. DNA of the CDR3: TGTGCCAGCAGTTTACAGCTGGGAGTTCAGTACTTC. The encoded protein is CASSLQLGVQYF.

This chain joins TRBV5-1 and TRBJ2-2; 13 nucleotides line up with TRBD2. The V and J ends lost 4 bases and 5 bases, in that order; junction bases with no gene match: 8. This CDR3 spans 17 amino acids. Germline CDR1 reads SGHRS; CDR2 reads YFSETQ. The CDR3 nucleotides are TGCGCCAGCAGCGCAAGTCCGGGACTAGCGGGAACCGGGGAGCTGTTTTTT. Amino acid sequence: CASSASPGLAGTGELFF.

Ten or more counts support this clone. The J gene is TRBJ2-2, the V gene TRBV13; weak D call: TRBD2 (6 bases). CDR3 length: 13 amino acids. Germline V lookup: CDR1 PRHDT, CDR2 FYEKMQ (reference sequence). V was clipped by 8 bases and J by 5 bases, with 12 bases between them. As DNA, the CDR3 is TGTGCCAGCGCCGTCCGGGGGACCGGGGAGCTGTTTTTT. Translating gives CASAVRGTGELFF. Using reference TRBV13 and TRBJ2-2 for the parts outside the CDR3, the full variable domain is AAGVIQSPRHLIKEKRETATLKCYPIPRHDTVYWYQQGPGQDPQFLISFYEKMQSDKGSIPDRFSAQQFSDYHSELNMSSLELGDSALYFCASAVRGTGELFFGEGSRLTVL.

This clone came up many times. A much larger clone is a single base away; this may be a read error. The chain uses TRBV7-2 and TRBJ2-3; TRBD1 aligns across 9 bases. The CDR3 consists of 13 residues. V was clipped by 11 bases and J by 5 bases; unmatched bases: 8. CDR1 SGHTA and CDR2 FQGNSA come from the germline V gene. As DNA, the CDR3 is TGTGCCGGATCGACAGGGGGGGGAGATACGCAGTATTTT. Translating it yields CAGSTGGGDTQYF. The whole variable domain, filled in from reference TRBV7-2 and TRBJ2-3, reads GAGVSQSPSNKVTEKGKDVELRCDPISGHTALYWYRQSLGQGLEFLIYFQGNSAPDKSGLPSDRFSAERTGGSVSTLTIQRTQQEDSAVYLCAGSTGGGDTQYFGPGTRLTVL.

V gene TRBV11-2 combines with J gene TRBJ1-6, with 8 bases lining up with TRBD1. This CDR3 has 16 amino acids. Germline V CDR1 and CDR2: SGHAT, FQNNGV. The junction had 13 bases not matched to a gene; V was cut back by 5 bases and J by 10 bases. In DNA form, the CDR3 reads TGTGCCAGCAGCCCCTCCCCCACAGGGGGATTATCACCCCTCCACTTT. This gives the protein CASSPSPTGGLSPLHF.

Within the sample, this clone is medium-sized. The genes are TRBV28 and TRBJ1-2; no reliable D call. The germline V gene encodes CDR1 MDHEN and CDR2 SYDVKM. The CDR3 length is 14 residues. Trimming stripped 2 bases from V and 4 bases from J, with 11 bases between. The CDR3 region has the DNA TGTGCCAGCAGTTTAATCGGCGGAACCTATGGCTACACCTTC. Encoded protein: CASSLIGGTYGYTF.